What follows are 5 T cell receptor beta chains derived from one specimen sequenced in a study of cytotoxic CD8 clonotypes in ibrutinib-treated CLL. This table comes from immunoSEQ multiplex PCR, and its TCRdb copy is limited to in-frame clones, with some not included. The top ten clones hold 32% of a sample with over 75,000 clones, 70% to 80% of them seen once. The source was PBMCs, collected after 12 months of ibrutinib treatment. The receptors derive from a human donor with chronic lymphocytic leukemia.

This clone has only a few counts. The CDR3 region is CSVRKDRANEQYF. CDR3 bases: TGCAGCGTCAGAAAGGACAGGGCTAACGAGCAGTACTTC. The chain combines TRBV29-1 with TRBJ2-7; TRBD1 agrees at 8 bases. Per germline, CDR1 SQVTM and CDR2 ANQGSEA. After removal of 6 bases from V and 5 bases from J, the junction contained 9 bases not matched to a gene. CDR3 length: 13 amino acids.

The count of this clone is one. This sequence joins TRBV9 and TRBJ2-7, with 8 positions matching TRBD2. Germline V gives CDR1 SGDLS, CDR2 YYNGEE. The CDR3 length is 15 residues. V shed 0 bases, J shed 7 bases, and the junction held 9 bases outside the gene matches. The CDR3: CASSVGPAGVREQYF. Written as DNA, the CDR3 is TGTGCCAGCAGCGTAGGTCCAGCGGGGGTGAGGGAGCAGTACTTC.

The chain is built from TRBV21-1 and TRBJ2-2; the D call of TRBD2 is as the table states it, not checked on the DNA. TRBV21-1 is given as a pseudogene. This CDR3 has 13 amino acids. The CDR3 reads CATRSGCKEELFF. The CDR3 DNA reads as TGTGCCACCAGAAGCGGGTGTAAAGAGGAGCTGTTTTTT.

The J gene is TRBJ2-5, the V gene TRBV7-9; 7 bases align to TRBD2. J lost 4 bases, V lost 4 bases, and 6 bases had no gene match. The germline CDR1 and CDR2 sequences are SEHNR and FQNEAQ (reference sequence). The CDR3 spans 14 residues. The chain's CDR3 is CASSSGLIGETQYF. The DNA of the CDR3 is TGTGCCAGCAGCTCGGGACTAATCGGAGAGACCCAGTACTTC.

The V and J genes are TRBV4-1 and TRBJ2-3; D gene ambiguous. Trimming removed 1 base from V and 0 bases from J, with 11 bases in between. The CDR3 is 16 amino acids. CDR1 MGHRA and CDR2 YSYEKL come from the germline V gene. CDR3 residues: CASSQGRAPSTDTQYF. The CDR3 bases are TGCGCCAGCAGCCAAGGAAGGGCGCCTAGCACAGATACGCAGTATTTT.